This T cell receptor beta chain emerged from a study of CD8 T cells in ankylosing spondylitis. MiXCR, applied by TCRdb to the 5' RACE reads, yields one record per CDR3 protein. The sample includes approximately 25,000 distinct CDR3 sequences, less than 3% of them seen just once. Whole-study results and caveats: Clones linked with disease were CD8+ and fairly uncommon in the peripheral blood. Reports say disease-linked clones showed up significantly more in matched ankylosing spondylitis synovial fluid.

This clonotype was seen many times. The antigen is unknown. The source of this sequence is a female donor with ankylosing spondylitis or in good health (not recorded which). Material for sequencing was blood, either unsorted or a sorted T cell fraction (not recorded which).

The CDR3 region has the DNA TGTGCCAGCAGCGTAGCTCCCCTAGCCCGAGATACGCAGTATTTT. Its protein is CASSVAPLARDTQYF. The rearrangement uses TRBV9 and TRBJ2-3, with D possibly matching TRBD2 (5 bases). CDR1 and CDR2 from the germline V gene are SGDLS and YYNGEE. CDR3 length: 15 residues. Trimming stripped 0 bases from V and 5 bases from J, with 13 bases between. The complete variable domain, with remaining parts taken from reference TRBV9 and TRBJ2-3, reads DSGVTQTPKHLITATGQRVTLRCSPRSGDLSVYWYQQSLDQGLQFLIQYYNGEERAKGNILERFSAQQFPDLHSELNLSSLELGDSALYFCASSVAPLARDTQYFGPGTRLTVL.